The next 3 T cell receptor beta chains were all read from a single sample in a study of Ad26.COV2.S vaccination and SARS-CoV-2 variants. TCRdb's copy holds only in-frame clones and misses some; the assay was immunoSEQ multiplex PCR. The repertoire holds hundreds of thousands of clones, with approximately 86% as singletons. Treatment here: around 19 received Ad26.COV2.S at low or high dose, single or two shots; a few received placebo; per-sample allocation not given. Samples analyzed were those drawn on day 63 after the first vaccine or placebo injection. Here the sequenced sample was peripheral blood, taken in a trial of Ad26.COV2.S vaccine versus placebo. The receptors were gathered from a person aged 18-65 years who received the Ad26.COV2.S COVID-19 vaccine or a placebo.

The chain employs TRBV7-9 and TRBJ1-1; 7 nucleotides match TRBD1. The germline CDR1 and CDR2 sequences are SEHNR and FQNEAQ (reference sequence). The trim removed 3 bases at V and 1 base at J, leaving 8 bases unmatched. CDR3 length equals 16 residues. CDR3 residues: CASSLRTGGGNTEAFF. For the CDR3, the DNA is TGTGCCAGCAGCTTGAGGACAGGAGGCGGGAACACTGAAGCTTTCTTT.

This sequence joins TRBV28 and TRBJ1-1; perhaps TRBD1 as D (6 bases). Per the germline V gene, CDR1 is MDHEN and CDR2 is SYDVKM. CDR3 length: 15 amino acids. The germline V and J ends were trimmed by 2 bases and 2 bases, with 12 bases remaining between them. The CDR3 sequence: CASSLPGQINTEAFF. The CDR3 coding sequence is TGTGCCAGCAGTTTACCCGGACAGATAAACACTGAAGCTTTCTTT. Together with reference TRBV28 and TRBJ1-1, the CDR3 gives the full variable domain: DVKVTQSSRYLVKRTGEKVFLECVQDMDHENMFWYRQDPGLGLRLIYFSYDVKMKEKGDIPEGYSVSREKKERFSLILESASTNQTSMYLCASSLPGQINTEAFFGQGTRLTVV.

The gene calls are TRBV7-2 and TRBJ2-5; 8 bases agree with TRBD1. V lost 2 bases and J lost 3; bases outside the gene matches: 5. Germline-derived CDR1 and CDR2 are SGHTA and FQGNSA. CDR3 length equals 15 residues. This chain's CDR3 is CASSLIWDRKETQYF. CDR3 coding DNA: TGTGCCAGCAGCTTAATTTGGGACAGGAAAGAGACCCAGTACTTC.